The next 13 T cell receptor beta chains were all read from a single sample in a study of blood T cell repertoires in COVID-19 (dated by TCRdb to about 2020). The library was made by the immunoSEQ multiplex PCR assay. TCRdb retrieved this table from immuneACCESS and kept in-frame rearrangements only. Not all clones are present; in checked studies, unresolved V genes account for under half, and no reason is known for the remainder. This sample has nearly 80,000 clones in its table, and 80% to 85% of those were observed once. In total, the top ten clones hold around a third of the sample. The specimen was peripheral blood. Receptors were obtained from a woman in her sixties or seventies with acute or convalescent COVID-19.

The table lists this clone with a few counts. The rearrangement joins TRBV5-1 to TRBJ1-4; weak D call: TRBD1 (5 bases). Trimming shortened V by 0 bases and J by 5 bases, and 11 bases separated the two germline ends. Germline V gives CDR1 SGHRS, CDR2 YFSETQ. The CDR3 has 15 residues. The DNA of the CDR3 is TGCGCCAGCAGCTTGGTCGGGGGAAGAAATGAAAAACTGTTTTTT. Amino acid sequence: CASSLVGGRNEKLFF.

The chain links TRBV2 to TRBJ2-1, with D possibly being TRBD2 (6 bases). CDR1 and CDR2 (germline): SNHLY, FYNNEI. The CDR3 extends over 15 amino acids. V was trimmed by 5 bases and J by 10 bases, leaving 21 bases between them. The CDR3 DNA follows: TGTGCCAGCAGTCTCGAGGAGGGAAGTAGTTACGAGCAGTTCTTC. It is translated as CASSLEEGSSYEQFF.

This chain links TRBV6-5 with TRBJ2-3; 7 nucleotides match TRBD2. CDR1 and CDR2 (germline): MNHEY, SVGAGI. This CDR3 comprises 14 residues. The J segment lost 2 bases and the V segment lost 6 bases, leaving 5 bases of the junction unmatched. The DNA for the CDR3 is TGTGCCAGCAGGTACGGGGGGAACACAGATACGCAGTATTTT. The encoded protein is CASRYGGNTDTQYF.

The chain's CDR3 is CASSLQGANNEQYF. The CDR3 nucleotides read TGTGCCAGCAGCTTACAGGGGGCGAACAACGAGCAGTACTTC. The chain carries TRBV7-9 and TRBJ2-7; 8 bases are a match to TRBD1. Germline trimming cut 2 bases from V and 5 bases from J; bases unmatched to any gene: 5. The germline CDR1 and CDR2 sequences are SEHNR and FQNEAQ (reference sequence). This CDR3 has 14 residues.

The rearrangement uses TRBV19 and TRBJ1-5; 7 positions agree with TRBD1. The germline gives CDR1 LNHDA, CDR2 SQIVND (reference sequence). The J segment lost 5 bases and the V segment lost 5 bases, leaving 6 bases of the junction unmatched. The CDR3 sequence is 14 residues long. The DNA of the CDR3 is TGTGCCAGTAGTTACACAGGGGATGATCAGCCCCAGCATTTT. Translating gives CASSYTGDDQPQHF. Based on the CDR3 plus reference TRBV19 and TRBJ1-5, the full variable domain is DGGITQSPKYLFRKEGQNVTLSCEQNLNHDAMYWYRQDPGQGLRLIYYSQIVNDFQKGDIAEGYSVSREKKESFPLTVTSAQKNPTAFYLCASSYTGDDQPQHFGDGTRLSIL.

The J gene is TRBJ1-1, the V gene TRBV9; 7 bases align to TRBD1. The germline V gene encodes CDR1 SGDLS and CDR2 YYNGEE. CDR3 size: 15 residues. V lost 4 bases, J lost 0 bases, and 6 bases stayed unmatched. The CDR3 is CASSPRQGMNTEAFF. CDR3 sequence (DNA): TGTGCCAGCAGCCCTCGACAGGGCATGAACACTGAAGCTTTCTTT. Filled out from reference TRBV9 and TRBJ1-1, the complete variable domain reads DSGVTQTPKHLITATGQRVTLRCSPRSGDLSVYWYQQSLDQGLQFLIQYYNGEERAKGNILERFSAQQFPDLHSELNLSSLELGDSALYFCASSPRQGMNTEAFFGQGTRLTVV.

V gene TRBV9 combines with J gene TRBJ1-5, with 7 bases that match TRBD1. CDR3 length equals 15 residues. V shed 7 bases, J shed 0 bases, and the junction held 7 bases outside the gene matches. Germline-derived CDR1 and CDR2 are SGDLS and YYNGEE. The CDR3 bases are TGTGCCAGCTCTCCAGGGGGAAATAGCAATCAGCCCCAGCATTTT. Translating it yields CASSPGGNSNQPQHF. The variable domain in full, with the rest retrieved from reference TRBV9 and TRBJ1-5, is DSGVTQTPKHLITATGQRVTLRCSPRSGDLSVYWYQQSLDQGLQFLIQYYNGEERAKGNILERFSAQQFPDLHSELNLSSLELGDSALYFCASSPGGNSNQPQHFGDGTRLSIL.

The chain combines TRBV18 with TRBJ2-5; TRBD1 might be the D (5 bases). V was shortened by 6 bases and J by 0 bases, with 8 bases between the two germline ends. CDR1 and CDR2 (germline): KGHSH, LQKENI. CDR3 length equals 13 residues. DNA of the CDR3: TGTGCCAGCTCCCTGACAGACCAAGAGACCCAGTACTTC. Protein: CASSLTDQETQYF.

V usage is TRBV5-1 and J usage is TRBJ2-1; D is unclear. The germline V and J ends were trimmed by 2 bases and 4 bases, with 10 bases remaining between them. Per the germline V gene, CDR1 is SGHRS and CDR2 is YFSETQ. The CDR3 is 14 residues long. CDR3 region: CASSFPPLYNEQFF. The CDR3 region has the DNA TGCGCCAGCAGCTTTCCCCCTTTATACAATGAGCAGTTCTTC.

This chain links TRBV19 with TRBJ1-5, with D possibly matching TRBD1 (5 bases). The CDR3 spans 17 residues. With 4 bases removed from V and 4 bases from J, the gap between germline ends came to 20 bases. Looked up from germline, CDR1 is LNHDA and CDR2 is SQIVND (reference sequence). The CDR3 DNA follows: TGTGCCAGTAGTAATCTCTGGGGCAGGGCGGTGAATCAGCCCCAGCATTTT. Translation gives CASSNLWGRAVNQPQHF.

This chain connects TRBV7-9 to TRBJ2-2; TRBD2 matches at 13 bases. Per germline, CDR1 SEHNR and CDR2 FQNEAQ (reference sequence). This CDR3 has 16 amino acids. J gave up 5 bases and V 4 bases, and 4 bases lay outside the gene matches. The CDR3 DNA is TGTGCCAGCAGCTCGACGACTAGCGGGAGGACCGGGGAGCTGTTTTTT. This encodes CASSSTTSGRTGELFF.

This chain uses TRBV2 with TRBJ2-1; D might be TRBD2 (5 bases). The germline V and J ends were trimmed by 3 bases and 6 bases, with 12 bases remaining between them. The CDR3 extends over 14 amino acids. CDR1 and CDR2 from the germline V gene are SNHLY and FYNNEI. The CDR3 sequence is CASSDSLAGNEQFF. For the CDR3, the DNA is TGTGCCAGCAGTGATAGCCTAGCAGGCAATGAGCAGTTCTTC.

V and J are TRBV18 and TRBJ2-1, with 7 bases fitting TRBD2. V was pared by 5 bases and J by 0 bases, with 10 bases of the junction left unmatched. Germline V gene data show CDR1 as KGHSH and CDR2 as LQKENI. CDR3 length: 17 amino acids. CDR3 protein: CASSSRPSGSSYNEQFF. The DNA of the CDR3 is TGTGCCAGCTCATCCCGGCCTAGCGGAAGCTCCTACAATGAGCAGTTCTTC.